The sequence of this TCR beta chain was determined in a study of T cells in tuberculosis. To note about this clone: Its antigen is not identified.

Study-wide results and caveats: Classification accuracy was about 90% (AUROC under 0.95) with the GMM-specific repertoire. Active tuberculosis TCR-alpha repertoires lay closer to GMM-specific TCRs than IGRA-negative controls, suggesting clonal expansion.

Profiled with immunoSEQ multiplex PCR; TCRdb holds only in-frame clones, not every one. Here the sample spans some 31,000 clones, about nine tenths being singletons. Each donor contributed roughly 100,000 T cells on average, unsorted. Deletions cut 5 bases from V and 1 base from J, with 9 bases between. The CDR3 spans 14 residues. Looked up from germline, CDR1 is SNHLY and CDR2 is FYNNEI. This chain joins TRBV2 and TRBJ1-5; D not certain. This clonotype was obtained from a donor aged 10-29 years with latent tuberculosis or without tuberculosis infection. The material sequenced was PBMCs. The CDR3 sequence: CASSLTRSNQPQHF. CDR3 sequence (DNA): TGTGCCAGCAGTCTCACCCGGAGCAATCAGCCCCAGCATTTT.